Below, 15 T cell receptor beta chains from the same sample are listed, as sequenced in a study of T cell repertoires in MIS-A myocarditis. Sequencing used immunoSEQ multiplex PCR; TCRdb keeps in-frame clones, though not all of them. This table holds some 10,000 clones, about 89% found once. Sequenced input: thoracic lymph node tissue obtained at autopsy. Receptors were obtained from a man aged 18 to 30 with fulminant myocarditis from multisystem inflammatory syndrome in adults (MIS-A) after COVID-19.

This clone has a single count. This chain uses TRBV21-1 with TRBJ1-5. TRBV21-1 is a pseudogene. The CDR3 consists of 16 residues. In DNA, the CDR3 is TGTGCCAGCAGCCCTAAGATCGGGATTTCCAATCAGCCCCAGCATTTT. This encodes CASSPKIGISNQPQHF.

In this sample, this clone turned up once. V usage is TRBV5-5 and J usage is TRBJ1-6; D ambiguous. Germline values: CDR1 SGHKS, CDR2 YYEKEE (reference sequence). Trimming stripped 6 bases from V and 8 bases from J, with 18 bases between. This CDR3 contains 15 residues. The CDR3 coding sequence is TGTGCCAGCATCCTAAGACCCGAGGATTATTCACCCCTCCACTTT. Its translation: CASILRPEDYSPLHF.

The chain joins TRBV11-2 to TRBJ2-7; D gene ambiguous. This CDR3 is 13 amino acids long. Germline values: CDR1 SGHAT, CDR2 FQNNGV. Trimming cost V 3 bases and J 5 bases, with 11 bases left between them. CDR3 nucleotides: TGTGCCAGCAGCTTGGCGTTACGAGACGAGCAGTACTTC. This sequence encodes CASSLALRDEQYF.

The chain couples TRBV10-2 to TRBJ1-1; 8 positions match TRBD1. J gave up 3 bases and V 8 bases, and 11 bases lay outside the gene matches. This CDR3 is 15 amino acids long. Germline V gives CDR1 WSHSY, CDR2 SAAADI. The DNA for the CDR3 is TGCGCCAGCGCGCCGAAACAGGGGGTCTACACTGAAGCTTTCTTT. This sequence encodes CASAPKQGVYTEAFF.

The chain carries TRBV27 and TRBJ1-5, with D hard to call. This CDR3 is 15 amino acids long. Germline assignment: CDR1 MNHEY and CDR2 SMNVEV (reference sequence). Trimming left V 0 bases short and J 6 bases short, with 12 bases between. CDR3 sequence (DNA): TGTGCCAGCAGTTTATCGTTCCCCGGGAGTCAGCCCCAGCATTTT. Translation: CASSLSFPGSQPQHF.

V usage is TRBV7-3 and J usage is TRBJ2-2; D is unclear. This CDR3 is built from 12 residues. Germline values: CDR1 SGHTA, CDR2 FQGTGA. V lost 2 bases and J lost 5, with 3 bases in between. The CDR3 DNA is TGTGCCAGCAGCTTATATACCGGGGAGCTGTTTTTT. Its translation: CASSLYTGELFF.

This chain uses TRBV28 with TRBJ2-5; 10 bases are shared with TRBD1. The CDR3 is 17 residues long. Germline V gene data show CDR1 as MDHEN and CDR2 as SYDVKM. Trimming cost V 2 bases and J 1 base; bases outside gene matches: 7. DNA for the CDR3: TGTGCCAGCAGTTTAAGCCGGGACAGGGGTTTCCAAGAGACCCAGTACTTC. This encodes CASSLSRDRGFQETQYF.

The chain combines TRBV5-5 with TRBJ1-5; a weak D match, TRBD1 (5 bases). Germline-derived CDR1 and CDR2 are SGHKS and YYEKEE (reference sequence). V lost 1 base to trimming and J lost 0 bases, with 11 bases between them. This CDR3 is built from 16 residues. In DNA form, the CDR3 reads TGTGCCAGCAGCTTGTGGGACGGAGATAGCAATCAGCCCCAGCATTTT. Amino acid sequence: CASSLWDGDSNQPQHF. Drawing the rest from reference TRBV5-5 and TRBJ1-5, the complete variable domain is DAGVTQSPTHLIKTRGQQVTLRCSPISGHKSVSWYQQVLGQGPQFIFQYYEKEERGRGNFPDRFSARQFPNYSSELNVNALLLGDSALYLCASSLWDGDSNQPQHFGDGTRLSIL.

The rearrangement joins TRBV5-6 to TRBJ1-2; D is undetermined. The CDR3 has 14 residues. Trimming removed 0 bases at V and 0 bases at J, with 6 bases between. The germline gives CDR1 SGHDT, CDR2 YYEEEE. The CDR3 coding sequence is TGTGCCAGCAGCTTGGAAGGAGCTAACTATGGCTACACCTTC. Protein product: CASSLEGANYGYTF.

The chain links TRBV27 to TRBJ1-6; no clear D gene. The CDR3 runs to 14 residues. Germline values: CDR1 MNHEY, CDR2 SMNVEV (reference sequence). V gave up 9 bases and J gave up 6 bases, with 15 bases separating them. The CDR3 coding sequence is TGTGCCAGTTCAGCCGGGAGAGCTAATTCACCCCTCCACTTT. Translation: CASSAGRANSPLHF.

The rearrangement joins TRBV7-8 to TRBJ2-7; D is uncertain. In germline, CDR1 is SGHVS, CDR2 FQNEAQ. Trimming took off 1 base at V and 0 bases at J, with 1 base between the two ends. The CDR3 loop spans 12 amino acids. The CDR3 loop reads CASSLGSYEQYF. The CDR3 region has the DNA TGTGCCAGCAGCTTAGGCTCCTACGAGCAGTACTTC.

The chain has TRBV4-3 and TRBJ1-6; 8 nucleotides align to TRBD1. V shed 0 bases and J 7 bases; nucleotides not matched to a gene: 5. CDR1 LGHNA and CDR2 YSLEER come from the germline V gene. The CDR3 has 16 amino acids. DNA of the CDR3: TGCGCCAGCAGCCAAGAAGGGGGGACAGGAAATTCACCCCTCCACTTT. This encodes CASSQEGGTGNSPLHF.

V is TRBV5-6 and J is TRBJ2-2; tentatively, D is TRBD1 or TRBD2 (5 bases each). CDR3 size: 13 residues. With 2 bases removed from V and 6 bases from J, the gap between germline ends came to 8 bases. From germline, CDR1 is SGHDT and CDR2 YYEEEE. This CDR3 is CASSFGGAGELFF. As DNA, the CDR3 is TGTGCCAGCAGCTTTGGGGGAGCCGGGGAGCTGTTTTTT.

The V gene is TRBV7-6, the J gene TRBJ2-2, with TRBD2 matching over 7 bases. The CDR3 spans 15 residues. CDR1 is SGHVS, CDR2 FNYEAQ, per germline. Trimming at V came to 5 bases and at J to 2 bases, leaving 5 bases not matched to a gene. CDR3 in amino acids: CASSAGLENTGELFF. The CDR3 region has the DNA TGTGCCAGCAGCGCCGGACTAGAAAACACCGGGGAGCTGTTTTTT. The full variable domain, in which reference TRBV7-6 and TRBJ2-2 provide the parts outside the CDR3, is GAGVSQSPRYKVTKRGQDVALRCDPISGHVSLYWYRQALGQGPEFLTYFNYEAQQDKSGLPNDRFSAERPEGSISTLTIQRTEQRDSAMYRCASSAGLENTGELFFGEGSRLTVL.

CDR3 DNA: TGTGCCAGCAGTAGACAGGAAAGTTCACCCCTCCACTTT. It translates to CASSRQESSPLHF. The rearrangement links TRBV6-5 to TRBJ1-6; maybe TRBD1 (6 bases). The V gene lost 5 bases and the J gene lost 9 bases, with 11 bases spanning the gap. In germline, CDR1 is MNHEY, CDR2 SVGAGI. This CDR3 is 13 amino acids long.